Listed below are T cell receptor beta chains from one sample, sequenced in a study of CD8 T cells in Susac syndrome. TCRdb re-called the immunoSEQ multiplex PCR reads with MiXCR, one entry per CDR3 protein. The sample has more than 250,000 distinct CDR3 sequences, roughly nine tenths seen once. Sequences were obtained from CD4+ T cells from PBMCs. The source of these receptors is a human donor with multiple sclerosis. CDR3s include the opening cysteine and the closing phenylalanine or tryptophan. Fields, in order: CDR3 length, clone size, D gene, V gene, J gene, CDR3 protein, CDR3 DNA. D genes are given only for firm matches. Rows give clone size only sometimes, using once, few, many, or a class for an expanded clone.

CDR3 length: 13; clone size: -; D gene: -; V gene: TRBV30; J gene: TRBJ1-2; CDR3 protein: CAWSPTANYGYTF; CDR3 DNA: TGTGCCTGGAGTCCCACGGCTAACTATGGCTACACCTTC
CDR3 length: 18; clone size: -; D gene: TRBD2; V gene: TRBV7-2; J gene: TRBJ2-4; CDR3 protein: CASSLRNDVTSGYNIQYF; CDR3 DNA: TGTGCCAGCAGCTTACGAAACGATGTCACTAGCGGGTATAACATTCAGTACTTC
CDR3 length: 14; clone size: once; D gene: -; V gene: TRBV29-1; J gene: TRBJ1-6; CDR3 protein: CSVATSSYNSPLHF; CDR3 DNA: TGCAGCGTCGCCACTAGCTCCTATAATTCACCCCTCCACTTT
CDR3 length: 13; clone size: once; D gene: -; V gene: TRBV20-1; J gene: TRBJ1-2; CDR3 protein: CSASPDHNYGYTF; CDR3 DNA: TGCAGTGCCTCGCCCGACCATAACTATGGCTACACCTTC
CDR3 length: 16; clone size: -; D gene: -; V gene: TRBV5-1; J gene: TRBJ1-1; CDR3 protein: CASSLVGGGMNTEAFF; CDR3 DNA: TGCGCCAGCAGCTTGGTAGGCGGGGGTATGAACACTGAAGCTTTCTTT
CDR3 length: 14; clone size: -; D gene: -; V gene: TRBV3-1; J gene: TRBJ1-1; CDR3 protein: CASSQGGTTTEAFF; CDR3 DNA: TGTGCCAGCAGCCAAGGCGGGACGACAACTGAAGCTTTCTTT
CDR3 length: 16; clone size: -; D gene: -; V gene: TRBV13; J gene: TRBJ1-2; CDR3 protein: CASSSNSFLGLDGYTF; CDR3 DNA: TGTGCCAGCAGCTCGAACTCGTTTCTGGGGCTGGATGGCTACACCTTC
CDR3 length: 15; clone size: -; D gene: -; V gene: TRBV27; J gene: TRBJ2-3; CDR3 protein: CASSLRAGRTDTQYF; CDR3 DNA: TGTGCCAGCAGTTTAAGGGCGGGAAGGACAGATACGCAGTATTTT
CDR3 length: 13; clone size: -; D gene: -; V gene: TRBV12-3/TRBV12-4; J gene: TRBJ1-2; CDR3 protein: CASSGGNNYGYTF; CDR3 DNA: TGTGCCAGCAGTGGGGGGAATAACTATGGCTACACCTTC
CDR3 length: 16; clone size: -; D gene: TRBD1; V gene: TRBV7-8; J gene: TRBJ2-2; CDR3 protein: CASSSWDRKATGELFF; CDR3 DNA: TGTGCCAGCAGCAGCTGGGACAGAAAAGCCACCGGGGAGCTGTTTTTT
CDR3 length: 12; clone size: -; D gene: TRBD1; V gene: TRBV29-1; J gene: TRBJ1-2; CDR3 protein: CSVIQGGYGYTF; CDR3 DNA: TGCAGCGTCATACAGGGGGGTTATGGCTACACCTTC
CDR3 length: 11; clone size: -; D gene: -; V gene: TRBV30; J gene: TRBJ1-1; CDR3 protein: CAWNMNTEVFF; CDR3 DNA: TGTGCCTGGAACATGAACACTGAAGTTTTCTTT
CDR3 length: 15; clone size: -; D gene: -; V gene: TRBV12-3/TRBV12-4; J gene: TRBJ2-3; CDR3 protein: CASSPGLLSTDTQYF; CDR3 DNA: TGTGCCAGCAGTCCTGGACTACTAAGCACAGATACGCAGTATTTT
CDR3 length: 15; clone size: -; D gene: -; V gene: TRBV7-2; J gene: TRBJ1-5; CDR3 protein: CASSLRGQFNQPQHF; CDR3 DNA: TGTGCCAGCAGCTTACGAGGACAGTTCAATCAGCCCCAGCATTTT
CDR3 length: 14; clone size: -; D gene: -; V gene: TRBV20-1; J gene: TRBJ1-4; CDR3 protein: CSARNRATNEKLFF; CDR3 DNA: TGCAGTGCTAGAAACAGGGCAACTAATGAAAAACTGTTTTTT
CDR3 length: 14; clone size: -; D gene: -; V gene: TRBV11-1; J gene: TRBJ2-3; CDR3 protein: CASSLDFFPDTQYF; CDR3 DNA: TGTGCCAGCAGCTTAGATTTTTTCCCAGATACGCAGTATTTT
CDR3 length: 16; clone size: -; D gene: TRBD2; V gene: TRBV4-1; J gene: TRBJ2-3; CDR3 protein: CASSQGTSGSTDTQYF; CDR3 DNA: TGCGCCAGCAGCCAGGGGACTAGCGGTAGCACAGATACGCAGTATTTT
CDR3 length: 16; clone size: -; D gene: -; V gene: TRBV9; J gene: TRBJ1-1; CDR3 protein: CASSTADLYSNTEAFF; CDR3 DNA: TGTGCCAGCAGCACCGCTGACCTATACTCAAACACTGAAGCTTTCTTT
CDR3 length: 16; clone size: -; D gene: -; V gene: TRBV18; J gene: TRBJ1-1; CDR3 protein: CASSPQSVVRDTEAFF; CDR3 DNA: TGTGCCAGCTCACCCCAATCGGTCGTGAGGGACACTGAAGCTTTCTTT
CDR3 length: 14; clone size: -; D gene: TRBD1; V gene: TRBV6-5; J gene: TRBJ1-4; CDR3 protein: CASRDPTGNEKLFF; CDR3 DNA: TGTGCCAGCAGGGACCCGACAGGGAACGAAAAACTGTTTTTT
CDR3 length: 15; clone size: -; D gene: TRBD1; V gene: TRBV20-1; J gene: TRBJ2-4; CDR3 protein: CSASPGQGAKNIQYF; CDR3 DNA: TGCAGTGCTAGTCCGGGACAGGGGGCGAAAAACATTCAGTACTTC
CDR3 length: 17; clone size: once; D gene: -; V gene: TRBV7-9; J gene: TRBJ2-3; CDR3 protein: CASRHVLGPTLTDTQYF; CDR3 DNA: TGTGCCAGCAGGCATGTCCTCGGACCGACCTTAACAGATACGCAGTATTTT
CDR3 length: 13; clone size: -; D gene: TRBD1; V gene: TRBV6-2/TRBV6-3; J gene: TRBJ2-7; CDR3 protein: CASSYGQGRKQYF; CDR3 DNA: TGTGCCAGCAGTTATGGACAGGGAAGGAAGCAGTACTTC
CDR3 length: 14; clone size: -; D gene: TRBD2; V gene: TRBV29-1; J gene: TRBJ2-3; CDR3 protein: CSVESSGATDTQYF; CDR3 DNA: TGCAGCGTTGAGTCTAGCGGGGCCACAGATACGCAGTATTTT
CDR3 length: 15; clone size: -; D gene: TRBD2; V gene: TRBV20-1; J gene: TRBJ2-1; CDR3 protein: CSAGLAGGPGNEQFF; CDR3 DNA: TGCAGTGCTGGACTAGCGGGGGGGCCGGGGAATGAGCAGTTCTTC
CDR3 length: 13; clone size: -; D gene: -; V gene: TRBV20-1; J gene: TRBJ1-1; CDR3 protein: CSAPIPLGTEAFF; CDR3 DNA: TGCAGTGCCCCAATACCGTTGGGCACTGAAGCTTTCTTT
CDR3 length: 12; clone size: once; D gene: -; V gene: TRBV30; J gene: TRBJ1-1; CDR3 protein: CAQTRGNTEAFF; CDR3 DNA: TGTGCCCAAACGCGGGGGAACACTGAAGCTTTCTTT
CDR3 length: 14; clone size: -; D gene: -; V gene: TRBV30; J gene: TRBJ2-1; CDR3 protein: CAAPRDSALNEQFF; CDR3 DNA: TGTGCAGCACCTCGGGACTCGGCCCTCAATGAGCAGTTCTTC
CDR3 length: 13; clone size: -; D gene: -; V gene: TRBV20-1; J gene: TRBJ1-5; CDR3 protein: CSASQDPDQPQHF; CDR3 DNA: TGCAGTGCTAGTCAGGACCCTGATCAGCCCCAGCATTTT
CDR3 length: 15; clone size: -; D gene: TRBD2; V gene: TRBV2; J gene: TRBJ2-5; CDR3 protein: CASSLSAGTKETQYF; CDR3 DNA: TGTGCCAGCAGTTTATCAGCGGGGACCAAAGAGACCCAGTACTTC
CDR3 length: 14; clone size: -; D gene: -; V gene: TRBV2; J gene: TRBJ2-2; CDR3 protein: CASNPTVNTGELFF; CDR3 DNA: TGTGCCAGCAATCCGACAGTGAACACCGGGGAGCTGTTTTTT
CDR3 length: 13; clone size: -; D gene: -; V gene: TRBV12-3/TRBV12-4; J gene: TRBJ1-5; CDR3 protein: CASNTGGNQPRHF; CDR3 DNA: TGTGCCAGCAATACAGGTGGCAATCAGCCCCGGCATTTT
CDR3 length: 14; clone size: -; D gene: -; V gene: TRBV5-1; J gene: TRBJ2-5; CDR3 protein: CASSLGSIQETQYF; CDR3 DNA: TGCGCCAGCAGCTTGGGGAGCATTCAAGAGACCCAGTACTTC
CDR3 length: 13; clone size: -; D gene: TRBD1; V gene: TRBV27; J gene: TRBJ1-2; CDR3 protein: CASSFTTGGGYTF; CDR3 DNA: TGTGCCAGCAGTTTTACGACAGGGGGAGGCTACACCTTC
CDR3 length: 16; clone size: once; D gene: -; V gene: TRBV7-9; J gene: TRBJ2-3; CDR3 protein: CATTYGGLLYTDTQYF; CDR3 DNA: TGTGCCACCACCTACGGGGGACTCCTCTACACAGATACGCAGTATTTT
CDR3 length: 17; clone size: -; D gene: TRBD2; V gene: TRBV20-1; J gene: TRBJ2-6; CDR3 protein: CSARTSGRLSGANVLTF; CDR3 DNA: TGCAGTGCTAGAACTAGCGGGAGACTGTCTGGGGCCAACGTCCTGACTTTC
CDR3 length: 13; clone size: once; D gene: -; V gene: TRBV27; J gene: TRBJ2-5; CDR3 protein: CASSIRVLETQYF; CDR3 DNA: TGTGCCAGCAGTATACGGGTTCTGGAGACCCAGTACTTC
CDR3 length: 12; clone size: -; D gene: -; V gene: TRBV29-1; J gene: TRBJ1-2; CDR3 protein: CSVEDIGYGYTF; CDR3 DNA: TGCAGCGTTGAAGACATCGGATATGGCTACACCTTC
CDR3 length: 14; clone size: -; D gene: TRBD1; V gene: TRBV20-1; J gene: TRBJ2-1; CDR3 protein: CSRAGTGYLNEQFF; CDR3 DNA: TGCAGCCGCGCCGGGACAGGGTATTTAAATGAGCAGTTCTTC
CDR3 length: 13; clone size: -; D gene: TRBD1; V gene: TRBV25-1; J gene: TRBJ1-1; CDR3 protein: CASSDGDRAEAFF; CDR3 DNA: TGTGCCAGCAGTGACGGGGACAGGGCTGAAGCTTTCTTT
CDR3 length: 15; clone size: -; D gene: -; V gene: TRBV7-3; J gene: TRBJ2-3; CDR3 protein: CASSLGPGRGDTQYF; CDR3 DNA: TGTGCCAGCAGCTTAGGGCCAGGGCGGGGAGATACGCAGTATTTT
CDR3 length: 17; clone size: -; D gene: -; V gene: TRBV19; J gene: TRBJ2-4; CDR3 protein: CASSIIEAGTAKNIQYF; CDR3 DNA: TGTGCCAGTAGTATAATTGAGGCAGGGACGGCCAAAAACATTCAGTACTTC
CDR3 length: 14; clone size: -; D gene: TRBD2; V gene: TRBV20-1; J gene: TRBJ2-3; CDR3 protein: CSARAPGGQGTQYF; CDR3 DNA: TGCAGTGCTAGAGCCCCGGGAGGGCAGGGAACGCAGTATTTT
CDR3 length: 13; clone size: -; D gene: TRBD2; V gene: TRBV6-4; J gene: TRBJ2-1; CDR3 protein: CASRLAGDNEQFF; CDR3 DNA: TGTGCCAGCAGACTAGCGGGAGATAATGAGCAGTTCTTC
CDR3 length: 12; clone size: -; D gene: -; V gene: TRBV4-2; J gene: TRBJ2-1; CDR3 protein: CASSQDYGEQFF; CDR3 DNA: TGTGCCAGCAGCCAAGATTACGGTGAGCAGTTCTTC
CDR3 length: 15; clone size: once; D gene: -; V gene: TRBV11-3; J gene: TRBJ1-1; CDR3 protein: CASSLRQGVNTEAFF; CDR3 DNA: TGTGCCAGCAGCTTGAGGCAGGGAGTCAACACTGAAGCTTTCTTT
CDR3 length: 12; clone size: -; D gene: -; V gene: TRBV19; J gene: TRBJ2-1; CDR3 protein: CASSNGYNEQFF; CDR3 DNA: TGTGCCAGTAGTAACGGTTACAATGAGCAGTTCTTC
CDR3 length: 14; clone size: -; D gene: -; V gene: TRBV18; J gene: TRBJ2-1; CDR3 protein: CASSPDSVAGEQFF; CDR3 DNA: TGTGCCAGCTCACCGGACTCGGTTGCCGGTGAGCAGTTCTTC
CDR3 length: 13; clone size: -; D gene: -; V gene: TRBV29-1; J gene: TRBJ1-2; CDR3 protein: CSVPDAENYGYTF; CDR3 DNA: TGCAGCGTTCCGGATGCAGAGAACTATGGCTACACCTTC
CDR3 length: 15; clone size: -; D gene: TRBD2; V gene: TRBV18; J gene: TRBJ2-5; CDR3 protein: CASSPRLAVMETQYF; CDR3 DNA: TGTGCCAGCTCACCACGACTAGCGGTGATGGAGACCCAGTACTTC
CDR3 length: 15; clone size: -; D gene: TRBD1; V gene: TRBV14; J gene: TRBJ2-5; CDR3 protein: CASSRYRGIQETQYF; CDR3 DNA: TGTGCCAGCAGCCGATACAGGGGGATCCAAGAGACCCAGTACTTC
CDR3 length: 15; clone size: -; D gene: TRBD2; V gene: TRBV10-3; J gene: TRBJ2-2; CDR3 protein: CAIRPGLESTGELFF; CDR3 DNA: TGTGCCATCAGGCCGGGACTAGAGAGCACCGGGGAGCTGTTTTTT